This TCR beta chain was captured by sequencing in a study of cytomegalovirus exposure and HLA in healthy donors. Study-level points and caveats: A few chains linked to CMV were shown in vitro to be specific for CMV antigens. With high specificity and sensitivity, the classifier reportedly diagnosed cytomegalovirus status.

This clone was observed a handful of times. Its antigen remains unidentified. The PCR used 60 Vbeta and 13 Jbeta primers. Libraries were prepared by immunoSEQ multiplex PCR; TCRdb keeps only in-frame clonotypes and omits some of them. This table has some 150,000 clones, about 77% appearing once. With 5 bases clipped from V and 6 bases from J, the junction kept 2 bases outside the gene matches. This CDR3 region has 13 residues. Germline assignment: CDR1 SGHRS and CDR2 YFSETQ. This clonotype was obtained from a woman between 50 and 59 years old in good health and CMV-seronegative. The sample was PBMCs. The chain has TRBV5-1 and TRBJ1-4; TRBD1 aligns across 9 bases. CDR3 sequence: CASRWTGDEKLFF. CDR3 in DNA: TGCGCCAGCAGATGGACAGGGGATGAAAAACTGTTTTTT.